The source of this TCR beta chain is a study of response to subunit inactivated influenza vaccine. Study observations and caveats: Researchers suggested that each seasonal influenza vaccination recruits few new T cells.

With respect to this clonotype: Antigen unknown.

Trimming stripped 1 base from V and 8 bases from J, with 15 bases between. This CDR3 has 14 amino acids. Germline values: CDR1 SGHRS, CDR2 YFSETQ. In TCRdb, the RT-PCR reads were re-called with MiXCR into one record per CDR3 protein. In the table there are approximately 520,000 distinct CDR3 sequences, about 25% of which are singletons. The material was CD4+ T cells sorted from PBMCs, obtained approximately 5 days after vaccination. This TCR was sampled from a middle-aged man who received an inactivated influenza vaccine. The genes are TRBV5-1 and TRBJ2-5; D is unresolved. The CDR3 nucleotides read TGCGCCAGCAGCTTGTTAGAAAAGGGTACAACCCAGTACTTC. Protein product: CASSLLEKGTTQYF.